Following are 10 T cell receptor beta chains from one sample sequenced in a study of T-cell memory formation after mild COVID-19. Via MiXCR, TCRdb re-called the 5' RACE reads, giving one row per CDR3 protein. The sample lists around 340,000 distinct CDR3 sequences; 13% were seen once. The material sequenced was PBMCs or a T cell subset sorted from them (not recorded which). These receptors all come from a young man who had mild COVID-19 (a few samples of this study predate the infection). Cell type and time point are not known.

This clonotype appeared a few times. The chain uses TRBV15 and TRBJ1-1; D remains unclear. The CDR3 runs to 15 residues. The V end was cut by 0 bases, the J end by 4 bases, with 12 bases between. Germline V gene lookup returns CDR1 LNHNV and CDR2 YYDKDF (reference sequence). The CDR3 bases are TGTGCCACCAGCAGAGATGCGGGTGCGTTCACTGAAGCTTTCTTT. Translation gives CATSRDAGAFTEAFF.

The genes are TRBV11-2 and TRBJ1-3; D is ambiguous. CDR1 is SGHAT and CDR2 is FQNNGV in the germline V gene. The CDR3 covers 15 residues. Trimming removed 6 bases at V and 0 bases at J, with 12 bases between. CDR3 bases: TGTGCCAGCAGGCCCGTGGGATACTCTGGAAACACCATATATTTT. This translates into CASRPVGYSGNTIYF.

The sample holds many counts of this clonotype. J is TRBJ2-7 and V is TRBV4-2; 7 nucleotides match TRBD1. CDR3 size: 15 residues. With V trimmed by 1 base and J by 6 bases, 9 bases remained unmatched. Germline V lookup: CDR1 LGHNA, CDR2 YNFKEQ. The CDR3 sequence: CASSQGMRGLGEQYF. The DNA for the CDR3 is TGTGCCAGCAGCCAAGGAATGAGGGGGCTAGGCGAGCAGTACTTC.

This clonotype was recorded at least ten times. The chain links TRBV12-3 or TRBV12-4 to TRBJ1-1; D is possibly TRBD1 (6 bases). Trimming cost V 5 bases and J 0 bases, with 10 bases left between them. The CDR3 runs 14 residues. CDR3 region: CASSPRTVNTEAFF. The CDR3 DNA sequence: TGTGCCAGCAGTCCCCGGACAGTGAACACTGAAGCTTTCTTT.

This clonotype has a count of ten or more. This rearrangement joins TRBV15 to TRBJ2-5; D gene ambiguous. The CDR3 has 15 residues. Trimming left V 5 bases short and J 4 bases short, with 17 bases between. Germline assignment: CDR1 LNHNV and CDR2 YYDKDF (reference sequence). CDR3 residues: CATSARKGLGETQYF. Here the CDR3 DNA reads TGTGCCACCAGCGCACGTAAGGGTTTGGGAGAGACCCAGTACTTC.

There are many counts of this clonotype. This sequence joins TRBV7-3 and TRBJ2-3; D uncertain. Germline CDR1 SGHTA, CDR2 FQGTGA. The CDR3 totals 17 residues. Trimming left V 5 bases short and J 4 bases short, with 22 bases between. CDR3 residues: CASSEEPWAKASDTQYF. The CDR3 nucleotides are TGTGCCAGCAGCGAGGAGCCCTGGGCGAAGGCGTCAGATACGCAGTATTTT.

This clonotype appeared many times. CDR3 sequence: CASSQRSRAYNEQFF. For the CDR3, the DNA is TGTGCCAGCAGCCAAAGATCGCGTGCCTACAATGAGCAGTTCTTC. This chain uses TRBV4-2 with TRBJ2-1; the D is unclear. The CDR3 covers 15 residues. CDR1 is LGHNA and CDR2 is YNFKEQ in the germline V gene. Trimming pared 2 bases from V and 2 bases from J, leaving 10 bases between.

J is TRBJ1-2 and V is TRBV20-1; maybe TRBD1 (5 bases). The CDR3 consists of 13 residues. CDR1 and CDR2 (germline): DFQATT, SNEGSKA (reference sequence). Between the trimmed V and J ends, which lost 6 bases and 4 bases, there was a span of 15 bases. CDR3 amino acids: CSATAGLLYGYTF. CDR3 DNA: TGCAGTGCCACGGCGGGGCTCCTCTATGGCTACACCTTC.

The chain joins TRBV28 to TRBJ2-7; D perhaps matches TRBD1 (6 bases). Germline V gene lookup returns CDR1 MDHEN and CDR2 SYDVKM. The CDR3 consists of 15 residues. Between the trimmed V and J ends, which lost 5 bases and 3 bases, there was a span of 17 bases. The CDR3 nucleotides read TGTGCCAGCAGTCCCCCAGGGGACGCAAACTACGAGCAGTACGTC. Encoded protein: CASSPPGDANYEQYV.

This CDR3 reads CASSPGLGPSYEQYF. CDR3 in DNA: TGTGCCAGCAGTCCGGGACTAGGGCCATCCTACGAGCAGTACTTC. The chain couples TRBV4-2 to TRBJ2-7; TRBD2 agrees at 8 bases. The CDR3 contains 15 residues. Losses at the gene ends were 6 bases for V and 1 base for J; bases not matched to a gene: 8. Germline CDR1 and CDR2: LGHNA and YNFKEQ.